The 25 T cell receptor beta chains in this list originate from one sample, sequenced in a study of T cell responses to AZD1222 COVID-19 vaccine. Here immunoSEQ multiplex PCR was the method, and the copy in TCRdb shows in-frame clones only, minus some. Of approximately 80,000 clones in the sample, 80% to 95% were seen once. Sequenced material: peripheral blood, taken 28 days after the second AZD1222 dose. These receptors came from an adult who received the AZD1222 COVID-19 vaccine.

CDR3 region: CASSQENSNQPQHF. DNA for the CDR3: TGTGCCAGCAGCCAAGAAAATAGCAATCAGCCCCAGCATTTT. J is TRBJ1-5 and V is TRBV4-2; D gene unclear. Germline loops: CDR1 LGHNA, CDR2 YNFKEQ. The V end lost 0 bases, the J end lost 0 bases, and 3 bases lay between the germline ends. This CDR3 is 14 amino acids long.

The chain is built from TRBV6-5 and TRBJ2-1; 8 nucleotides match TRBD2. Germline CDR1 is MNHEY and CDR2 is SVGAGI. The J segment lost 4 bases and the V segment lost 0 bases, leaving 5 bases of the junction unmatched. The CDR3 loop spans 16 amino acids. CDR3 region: CASSYSATSGYNEQFF. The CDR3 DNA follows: TGTGCCAGCAGTTACTCTGCAACTAGCGGTTACAATGAGCAGTTCTTC.

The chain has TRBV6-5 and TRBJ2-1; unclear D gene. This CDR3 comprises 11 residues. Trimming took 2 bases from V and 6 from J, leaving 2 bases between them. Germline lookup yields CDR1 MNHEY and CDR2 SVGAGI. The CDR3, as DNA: TGTGCCAGCAGTTACGGCAATGAGCAGTTCTTC. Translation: CASSYGNEQFF.

For the CDR3, the DNA is TGTGCCAGCAGTTTAGGGCGGGGGAACGAGCAGTACTTC. It translates to CASSLGRGNEQYF. The chain combines TRBV28 with TRBJ2-7, with TRBD2 matching over 7 bases. Trimming took 2 bases from V and 5 from J; bases not matched to a gene: 3. Germline V gene data show CDR1 as MDHEN and CDR2 as SYDVKM. This CDR3 region has 13 residues.

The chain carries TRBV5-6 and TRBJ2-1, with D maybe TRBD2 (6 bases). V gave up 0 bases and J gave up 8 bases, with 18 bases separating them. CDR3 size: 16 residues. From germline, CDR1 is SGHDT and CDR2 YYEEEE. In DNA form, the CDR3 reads TGTGCCAGCAGCTTGGTGGTCGTCGGGAGTTCGGATGAGCAGTTCTTC. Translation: CASSLVVVGSSDEQFF.

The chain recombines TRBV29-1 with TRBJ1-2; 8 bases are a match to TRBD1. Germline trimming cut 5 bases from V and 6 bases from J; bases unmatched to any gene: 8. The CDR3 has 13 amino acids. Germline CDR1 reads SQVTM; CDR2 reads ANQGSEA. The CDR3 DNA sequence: TGCAGCGTTTGGACAGGGACCACGGATGGCTACACCTTC. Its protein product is CSVWTGTTDGYTF.

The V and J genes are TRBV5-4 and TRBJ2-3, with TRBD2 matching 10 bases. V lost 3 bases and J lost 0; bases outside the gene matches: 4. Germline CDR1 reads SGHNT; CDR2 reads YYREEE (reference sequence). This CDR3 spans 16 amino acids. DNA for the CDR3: TGTGCCAGCAGCTACGGACTAGCGGCTAGCACAGATACGCAGTATTTT. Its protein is CASSYGLAASTDTQYF.

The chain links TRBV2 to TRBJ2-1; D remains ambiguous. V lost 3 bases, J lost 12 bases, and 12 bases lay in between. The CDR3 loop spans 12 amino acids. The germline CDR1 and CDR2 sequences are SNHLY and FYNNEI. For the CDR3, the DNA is TGTGCCAGCAGTGACGGTCCAAGCCCGCAGTTCTTC. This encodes CASSDGPSPQFF.

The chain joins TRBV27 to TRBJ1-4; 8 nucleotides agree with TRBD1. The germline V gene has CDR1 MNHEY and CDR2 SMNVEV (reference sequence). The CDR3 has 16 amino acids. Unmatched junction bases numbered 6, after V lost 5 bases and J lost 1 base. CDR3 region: CASSKTGDKTNEKLFF. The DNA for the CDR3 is TGTGCCAGCAGTAAGACAGGGGATAAAACTAATGAAAAACTGTTTTTT.

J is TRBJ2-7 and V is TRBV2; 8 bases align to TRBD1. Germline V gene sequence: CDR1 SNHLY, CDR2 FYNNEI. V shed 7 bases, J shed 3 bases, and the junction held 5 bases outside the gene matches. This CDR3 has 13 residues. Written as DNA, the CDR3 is TGTGCCAGCACAAGACAGGGGAGCTACGAGCAGTACTTC. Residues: CASTRQGSYEQYF.

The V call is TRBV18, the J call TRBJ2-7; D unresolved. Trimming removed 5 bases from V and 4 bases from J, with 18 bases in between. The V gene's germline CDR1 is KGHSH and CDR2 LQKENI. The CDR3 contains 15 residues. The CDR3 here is CASSARPTIGYEQYF. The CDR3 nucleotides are TGTGCCAGCTCAGCACGTCCGACAATCGGTTACGAGCAGTACTTC.

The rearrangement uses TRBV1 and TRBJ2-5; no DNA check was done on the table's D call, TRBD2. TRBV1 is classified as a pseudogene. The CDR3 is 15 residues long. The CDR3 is CTSSQVLAGEETQYF. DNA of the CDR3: TGCACCAGCAGCCAAGTTTTAGCGGGAGAAGAGACCCAGTACTTC.

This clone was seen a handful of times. The CDR3 sequence is CASSLGYNSPLHF. In DNA, the CDR3 is TGTGCCAGCAGTTTAGGTTATAATTCACCCCTCCACTTT. The V and J genes are TRBV25-1 and TRBJ1-6; D is undetermined. V dropped 5 bases and J dropped 4 bases, with 6 bases sitting between them. The CDR3 consists of 13 residues. Germline V gene data show CDR1 as MGHDK and CDR2 as SYGVNS.

The CDR3 DNA is TGTGCCAGCAGTGGCTACGGCGGTGAGCAGTTCTTC. Translated, it gives CASSGYGGEQFF. The chain recombines TRBV28 with TRBJ2-1; no definite D call. The CDR3 consists of 12 residues. V was shortened by 5 bases and J by 9 bases, with 11 bases between the two germline ends. Germline V gene data show CDR1 as MDHEN and CDR2 as SYDVKM.

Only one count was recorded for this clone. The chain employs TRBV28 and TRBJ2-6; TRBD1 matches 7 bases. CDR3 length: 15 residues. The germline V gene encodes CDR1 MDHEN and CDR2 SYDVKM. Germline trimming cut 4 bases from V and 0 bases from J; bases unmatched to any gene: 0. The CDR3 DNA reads TGTGCCAGCAGTTCAGGGGGCTCTGGGGCCAACGTCCTGACTTTC. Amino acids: CASSSGGSGANVLTF.

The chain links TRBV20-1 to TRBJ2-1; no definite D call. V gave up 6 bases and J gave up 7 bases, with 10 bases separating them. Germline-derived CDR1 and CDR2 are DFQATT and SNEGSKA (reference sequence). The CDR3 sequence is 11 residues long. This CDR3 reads CSASWVNEQFF. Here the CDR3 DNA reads TGCAGTGCCAGCTGGGTGAATGAGCAGTTCTTC.

The CDR3, as DNA: TGTGCCAGTAGTATCCGCGGGACTAGCGGGAGGCTACCGTACAATGTTGAGCAGTTCTTC. It is translated as CASSIRGTSGRLPYNVEQFF. The chain couples TRBV19 to TRBJ2-1; the match to TRBD2 covers 15 bases. Trimming cost V 3 bases and J 9 bases; bases outside gene matches: 18. The length of the CDR3 is 20 residues. Germline assignment: CDR1 LNHDA and CDR2 SQIVND (reference sequence). Using reference TRBV19 and TRBJ2-1 for the parts outside the CDR3, the full variable domain is DGGITQSPKYLFRKEGQNVTLSCEQNLNHDAMYWYRQDPGQGLRLIYYSQIVNDFQKGDIAEGYSVSREKKESFPLTVTSAQKNPTAFYLCASSIRGTSGRLPYNVEQFFGPGTRLTVL.

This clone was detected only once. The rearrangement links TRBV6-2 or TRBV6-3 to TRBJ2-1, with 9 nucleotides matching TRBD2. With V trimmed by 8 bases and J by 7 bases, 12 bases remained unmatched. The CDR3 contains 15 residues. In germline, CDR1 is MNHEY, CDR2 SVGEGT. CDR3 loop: CASRSLRGGRNEQFF. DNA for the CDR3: TGTGCCAGCCGTTCGCTGCGGGGGGGGAGGAATGAGCAGTTCTTC.

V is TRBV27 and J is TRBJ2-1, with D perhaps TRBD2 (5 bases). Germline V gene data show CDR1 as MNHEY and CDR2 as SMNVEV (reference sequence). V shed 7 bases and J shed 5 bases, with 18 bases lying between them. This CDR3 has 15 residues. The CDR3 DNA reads TGTGCCAGCACCCCCGGGGTTAACGGCCACAATGAGCAGTTCTTC. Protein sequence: CASTPGVNGHNEQFF.

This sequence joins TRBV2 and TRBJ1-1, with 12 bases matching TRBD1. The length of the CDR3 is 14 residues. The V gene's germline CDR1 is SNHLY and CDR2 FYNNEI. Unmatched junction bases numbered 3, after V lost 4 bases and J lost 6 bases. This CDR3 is CASSGDRGLPEAFF. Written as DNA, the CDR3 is TGTGCCAGCAGTGGGGACAGGGGGCTCCCTGAAGCTTTCTTT.

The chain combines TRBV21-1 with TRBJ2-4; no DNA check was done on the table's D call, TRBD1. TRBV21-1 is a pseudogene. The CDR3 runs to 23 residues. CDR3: CASSKGGSIKGPYVPIAKNIQYF. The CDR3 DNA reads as TGTGCCAGCAGCAAAGGGGGCAGTATTAAGGGTCCTTATGTGCCAATAGCCAAAAACATTCAGTACTTC.

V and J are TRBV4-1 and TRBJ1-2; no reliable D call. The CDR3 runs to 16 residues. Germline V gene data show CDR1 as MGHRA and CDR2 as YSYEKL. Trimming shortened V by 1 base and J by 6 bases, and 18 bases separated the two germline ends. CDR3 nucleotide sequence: TGCGCCAGCAGCCAAGGACGTGGAGACTCCAGGAATGGCTACACCTTC. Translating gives CASSQGRGDSRNGYTF.

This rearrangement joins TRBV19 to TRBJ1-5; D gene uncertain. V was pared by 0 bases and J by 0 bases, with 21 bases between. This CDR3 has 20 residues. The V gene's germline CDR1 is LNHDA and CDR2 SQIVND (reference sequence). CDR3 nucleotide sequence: TGTGCCAGTAGTATAGAAAGGCAGGCCAAACGTACTTATAGCAATCAGCCCCAGCATTTT. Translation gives CASSIERQAKRTYSNQPQHF.

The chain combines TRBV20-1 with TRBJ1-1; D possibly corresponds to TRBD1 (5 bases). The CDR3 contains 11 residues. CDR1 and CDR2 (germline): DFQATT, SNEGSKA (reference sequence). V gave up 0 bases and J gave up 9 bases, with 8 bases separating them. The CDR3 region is CSAREKGKAFF. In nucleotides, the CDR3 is TGCAGTGCTAGAGAGAAGGGGAAAGCTTTCTTT.

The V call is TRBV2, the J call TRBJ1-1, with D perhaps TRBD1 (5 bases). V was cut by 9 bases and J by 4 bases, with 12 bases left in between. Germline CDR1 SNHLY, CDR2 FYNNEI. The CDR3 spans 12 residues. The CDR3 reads CASQGGGTEAFF. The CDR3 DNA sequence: TGTGCCAGTCAAGGCGGGGGCACTGAAGCTTTCTTT.